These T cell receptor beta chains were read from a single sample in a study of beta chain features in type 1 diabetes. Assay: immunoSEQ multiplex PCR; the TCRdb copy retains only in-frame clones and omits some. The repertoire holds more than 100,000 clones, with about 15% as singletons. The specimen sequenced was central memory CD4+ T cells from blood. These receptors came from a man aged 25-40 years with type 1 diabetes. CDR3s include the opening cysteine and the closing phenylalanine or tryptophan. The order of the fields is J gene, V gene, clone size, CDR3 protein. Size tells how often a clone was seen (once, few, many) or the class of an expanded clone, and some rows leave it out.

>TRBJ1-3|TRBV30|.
CAWGPGGNTIYF
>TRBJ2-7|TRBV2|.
CASSEANYEQYF
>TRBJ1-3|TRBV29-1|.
CSALGQRSGNTIYF
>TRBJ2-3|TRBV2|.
CASMGTGTDTQYF
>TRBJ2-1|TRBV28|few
CASSYRTGPYNEQFF
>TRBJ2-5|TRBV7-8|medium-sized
CASSSRALKETQYF
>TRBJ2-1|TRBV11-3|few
CASSFRDVNEQFF
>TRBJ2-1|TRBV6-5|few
CASSRLAGGKDEQFF
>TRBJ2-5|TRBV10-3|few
CAISESNGAQETQYF
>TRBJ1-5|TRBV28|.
CASSQQGVSNQPQHF
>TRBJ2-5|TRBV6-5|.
CASSPAGQSETQYF
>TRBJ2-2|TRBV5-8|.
CASSLPTGTDNTGELFF
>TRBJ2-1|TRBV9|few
CASSVGRLNEQFF
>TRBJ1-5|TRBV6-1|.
CASSASSYSNQPQHF
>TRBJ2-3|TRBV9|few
CASSVVRDTQYF
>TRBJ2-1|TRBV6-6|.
CASSPRLAGGHNEQFF
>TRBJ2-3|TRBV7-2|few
CASSFRAVGLSDTQYF
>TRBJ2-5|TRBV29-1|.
CSDLNRAQETQYF
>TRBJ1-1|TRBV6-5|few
CASSYSDSPTAFF
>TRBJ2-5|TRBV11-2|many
CASSYQYGAETQYF
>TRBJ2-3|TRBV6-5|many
CASSYSPGLGPDTQYF
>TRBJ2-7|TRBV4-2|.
CASSQSAGQGTYEQYF
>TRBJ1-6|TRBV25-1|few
CASKGKGSSYKSPLHF
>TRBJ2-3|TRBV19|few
CASSTQREGTDTQYF
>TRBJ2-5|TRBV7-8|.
CASSTGLAGEQETQYF
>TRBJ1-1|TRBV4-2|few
CASSQDPGLNTEAFF
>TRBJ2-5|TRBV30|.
CAWKGRETETQYF
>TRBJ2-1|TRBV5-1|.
CASSLDGGRVYEQFF
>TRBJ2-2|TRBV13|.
CASSFQASVETGELFF
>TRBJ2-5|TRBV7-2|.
CASSLGAPQYF
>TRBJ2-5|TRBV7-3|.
CASSPPPRVPQETQYF
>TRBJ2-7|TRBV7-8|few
CASSTTGTGRTGEQYF
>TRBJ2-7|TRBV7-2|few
CASTEGLAGGLVSYEQYF
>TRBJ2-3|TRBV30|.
CAWSAGQGGSTDTQYF
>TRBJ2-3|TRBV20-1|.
CSAPRADTQYF
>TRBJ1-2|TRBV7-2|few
CASSPGRGDYGYTF
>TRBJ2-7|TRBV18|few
CASSPWSDEQYF
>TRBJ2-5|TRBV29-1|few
CSVEDTGYGTQYF
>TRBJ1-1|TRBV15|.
CATSRRGQALFQAFF
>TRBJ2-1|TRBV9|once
CASSAGQGGFNEQFF
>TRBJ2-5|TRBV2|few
CASSSRQLQETQYF
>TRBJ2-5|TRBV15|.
CATSRDPLAGVAQYF
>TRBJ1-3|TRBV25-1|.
CASSPNGDRGRNTIYF
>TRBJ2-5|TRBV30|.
CAWSVSGGRETQYF
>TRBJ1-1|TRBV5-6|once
CASSFPAGFSTEAFF
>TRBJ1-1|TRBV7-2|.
CASSLDPWSDEAFF
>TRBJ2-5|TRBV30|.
CAWGTETQYF
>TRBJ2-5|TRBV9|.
CASSPGGHQETQYF
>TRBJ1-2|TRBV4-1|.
CASSHPTGGYYGYTF
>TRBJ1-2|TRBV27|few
CASSLSLGGGYTF
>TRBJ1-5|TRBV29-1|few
CSATDYSNQPQHF
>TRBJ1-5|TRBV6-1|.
CASSETADQPQHF
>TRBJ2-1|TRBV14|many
CASSQQYNNEQFF